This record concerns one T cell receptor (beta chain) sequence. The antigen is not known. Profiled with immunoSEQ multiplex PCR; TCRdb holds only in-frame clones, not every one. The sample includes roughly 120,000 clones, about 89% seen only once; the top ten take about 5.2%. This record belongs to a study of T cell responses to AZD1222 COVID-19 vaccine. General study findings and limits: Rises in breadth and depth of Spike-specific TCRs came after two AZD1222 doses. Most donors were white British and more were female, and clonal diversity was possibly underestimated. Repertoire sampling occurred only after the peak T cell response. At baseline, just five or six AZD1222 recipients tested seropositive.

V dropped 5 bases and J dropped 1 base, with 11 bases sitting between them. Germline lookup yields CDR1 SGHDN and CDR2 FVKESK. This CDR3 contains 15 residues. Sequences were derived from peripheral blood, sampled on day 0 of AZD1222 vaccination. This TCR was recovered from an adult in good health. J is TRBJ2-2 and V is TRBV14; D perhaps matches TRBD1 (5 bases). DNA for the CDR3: TGTGCCAGCAGCAGAACAAGGGGGAACACCGGGGAGCTGTTTTTT. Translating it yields CASSRTRGNTGELFF. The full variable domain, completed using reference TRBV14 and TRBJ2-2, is EAGVTQFPSHSVIEKGQTVTLRCDPISGHDNLYWYRRVMGKEIKFLLHFVKESKQDESGMPNNRFLAERTGGTYSTLKVQPAELEDSGVYFCASSRTRGNTGELFFGEGSRLTVL.